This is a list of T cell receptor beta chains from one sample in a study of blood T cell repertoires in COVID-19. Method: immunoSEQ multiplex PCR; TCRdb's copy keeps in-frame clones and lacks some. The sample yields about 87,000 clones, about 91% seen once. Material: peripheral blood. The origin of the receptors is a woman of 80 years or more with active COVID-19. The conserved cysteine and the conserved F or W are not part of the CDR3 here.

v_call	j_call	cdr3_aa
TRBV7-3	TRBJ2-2	ASSLSSAANTGELF
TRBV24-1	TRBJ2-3	ATSTDNILWDTQY
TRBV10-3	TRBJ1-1	AIRPGQGGAEAF
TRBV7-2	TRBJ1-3	ASSSQNRGSGNTIY
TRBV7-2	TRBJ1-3	ASSLSRGNTIY
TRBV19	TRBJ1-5	ASSTWDSLNQPQH
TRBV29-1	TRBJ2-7	SVVKLAGAYEQY
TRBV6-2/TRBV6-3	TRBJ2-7	ASSRTDRGIYEQY
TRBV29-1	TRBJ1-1	SVEVGTGNAF
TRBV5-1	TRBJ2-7	ASSLQHSTGTGTPVSYEQY
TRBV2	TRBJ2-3	ASRLAGYSTDTQY
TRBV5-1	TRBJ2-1	ASTLGGNEQF
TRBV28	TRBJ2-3	ASSKRRLIGQDTQY
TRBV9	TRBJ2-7	ASSVGTGGMEQY
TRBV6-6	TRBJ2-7	ASIDRFHSYEQY
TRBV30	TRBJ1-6	AWAQDWDSPLH
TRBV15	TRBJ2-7	ATSIGGQGYEQY
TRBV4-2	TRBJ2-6	ASSPIEPGQDSGANVLT
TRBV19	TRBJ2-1	ASTPRGGRNEQF
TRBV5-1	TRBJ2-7	ASSLALGTGIGEQY
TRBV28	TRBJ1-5	ASSGQYQPQH
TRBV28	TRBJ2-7	ASSEGQGRDEQY
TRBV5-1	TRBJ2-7	ASALGRIDYEQY
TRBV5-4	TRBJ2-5	ASSFKLAGEETQY
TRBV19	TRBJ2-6	ASSARGSGANVLT
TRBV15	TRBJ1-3	ATSRESGTGFGNTIY
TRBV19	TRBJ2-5	ASSMYGQKETQY
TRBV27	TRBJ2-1	ASSPGGDEQF
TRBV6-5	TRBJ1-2	ASTHGEPAGYT
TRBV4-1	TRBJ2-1	ASGPPAPSYNEQF
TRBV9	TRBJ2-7	ASSAPGGRQY
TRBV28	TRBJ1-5	ASSPWTGGSGNQPQH
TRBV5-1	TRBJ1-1	ASSFYGQDTEAF
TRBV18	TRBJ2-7	ASSPIRGTSYEQY
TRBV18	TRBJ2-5	ASSPPGTPETQY
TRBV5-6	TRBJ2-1	ASSLPLGLAGVLANEQF
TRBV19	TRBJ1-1	ASSVTGGTEAF
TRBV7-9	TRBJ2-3	ASSSRRTGGTDTQY
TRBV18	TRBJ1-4	ASSPGVESTNEKLF
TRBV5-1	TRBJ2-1	ASSPAGLAGRNEQF
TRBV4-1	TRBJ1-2	ASSAGTASNYGYT
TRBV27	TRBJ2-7	ASSLGGQGAREQY
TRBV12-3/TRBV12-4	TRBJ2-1	ASSSGWNEQF
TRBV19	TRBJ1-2	ASHPEQVLANYGYT
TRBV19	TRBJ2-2	ASSTHHTNTGELF
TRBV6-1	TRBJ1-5	ASSETSLRPQH
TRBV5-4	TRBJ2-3	ASSPGVLSTDTQY
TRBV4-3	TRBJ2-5	ASSQDLLAGGQTQY
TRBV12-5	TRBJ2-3	ASARPGLAVPSTDTQY
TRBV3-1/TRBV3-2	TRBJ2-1	ASSSSGTYNEQF
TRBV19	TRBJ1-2	ASSLRTGINYGYT
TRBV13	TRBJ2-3	ASTVAGLTDTQY
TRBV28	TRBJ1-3	ASSLGGLGNTIY
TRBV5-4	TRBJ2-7	ASSFPSSAAGEQY
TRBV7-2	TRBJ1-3	ASSLAQQGTGNTIY